The text below deals with one T cell receptor beta chain. Its antigen is unknown. The germline V and J ends were trimmed by 5 bases and 0 bases, with 8 bases remaining between them. The V gene's germline CDR1 is SGHVS and CDR2 FQNEAQ. The CDR3 is 14 amino acids. The data were taken from a study of identical twins. Study outcomes and limitations: Insertions were fewer in abundant cord blood beta clonotypes, whereas memory repertoires showed none of this pattern.

MiXCR was run by TCRdb on the 5' RACE reads, yielding one entry per CDR3 protein. The sample records around 530,000 distinct CDR3 sequences, about 16% being singletons. The same specimen was also included in a second study, on yellow fever vaccine responses in identical twins.

The chain has TRBV7-8 and TRBJ1-5, with D tentatively TRBD1 (5 bases). The receptor was isolated from a woman younger than 30 in good health. The specimen was CD4+ T cells sorted from blood. The CDR3 sequence is CASSQGFSNQPQHF. In nucleotides, the CDR3 is TGTGCCAGCAGCCAGGGATTTAGCAATCAGCCCCAGCATTTT.